Listed here are 2 T cell receptor beta chains from one sample, sequenced in a study of T-cell memory formation after mild COVID-19. TCRdb reprocessed the 5' RACE reads with MiXCR, giving one entry per CDR3 protein. The sample includes about 400,000 distinct CDR3 sequences, around 22% of them seen just once. The specimen was PBMCs or a T cell subset sorted from them (not recorded which). The receptors derive from an adult woman who had mild COVID-19 (a few samples of this study predate the infection). Cell type and time point are not known.

The rearrangement links TRBV5-6 to TRBJ1-2; 7 bases fit TRBD1. Unmatched junction bases numbered 8, after V lost 4 bases and J lost 8 bases. Per germline, CDR1 SGHDT and CDR2 YYEEEE. This CDR3 is built from 13 residues. CDR3 amino acids: CASSPRRGRGYTF. CDR3 nucleotides: TGTGCCAGCAGCCCCCGGAGGGGGCGCGGCTACACCTTC.

This clonotype was counted a few times. The V call is TRBV5-1, the J call TRBJ1-1; the match to TRBD1 covers 11 bases. CDR1 and CDR2 from the germline V gene are SGHRS and YFSETQ. J was trimmed by 4 bases and V by 3 bases; bases with no gene match: 5. CDR3 length: 15 amino acids. CDR3 residues: CASSYGQGAATEAFF. The CDR3, as DNA: TGCGCCAGCAGCTATGGACAGGGGGCGGCCACTGAAGCTTTCTTT. Complete variable domain (other parts from reference TRBV5-1 and TRBJ1-1): KAGVTQTPRYLIKTRGQQVTLSCSPISGHRSVSWYQQTPGQGLQFLFEYFSETQRNKGNFPGRFSGRQFSNSRSEMNVSTLELGDSALYLCASSYGQGAATEAFFGQGTRLTVV.